This T cell receptor beta chain was recovered during a study of glioma-infiltrating T cells after dendritic cell vaccination. Study as a whole: Monocyte-derived dendritic cells, cultured seven days with IL-4 and GM-CSF, were pulsed with autologous tumor lysate.

A word on this clone: Its antigen is unknown.

This table comes from immunoSEQ multiplex PCR, and its TCRdb copy is limited to in-frame clones, with some not included. The top ten clones hold about an eighth of a sample with roughly 100,000 clones, roughly 76% of them seen once. None of the glioblastoma patients had an isocitrate dehydrogenase mutation. CDR3 length equals 14 residues. Deletions cut 5 bases from V and 3 bases from J, with 14 bases between. Germline assignment: CDR1 MNHEY and CDR2 SVGAGI. Study-level findings and limits: Complete blood and tumor specimen sets were limited to few patients.

The sample consisted of blood, taken before dendritic cell vaccination. This rearrangement joins TRBV6-5 to TRBJ2-7; D might be TRBD1 (5 bases). The receptor was isolated from a human donor with glioblastoma. CDR3 sequence reads: CASSLTGSLYEQYF. CDR3 DNA sequence: TGTGCCAGCAGTCTCACAGGTTCCCTCTACGAGCAGTACTTC.